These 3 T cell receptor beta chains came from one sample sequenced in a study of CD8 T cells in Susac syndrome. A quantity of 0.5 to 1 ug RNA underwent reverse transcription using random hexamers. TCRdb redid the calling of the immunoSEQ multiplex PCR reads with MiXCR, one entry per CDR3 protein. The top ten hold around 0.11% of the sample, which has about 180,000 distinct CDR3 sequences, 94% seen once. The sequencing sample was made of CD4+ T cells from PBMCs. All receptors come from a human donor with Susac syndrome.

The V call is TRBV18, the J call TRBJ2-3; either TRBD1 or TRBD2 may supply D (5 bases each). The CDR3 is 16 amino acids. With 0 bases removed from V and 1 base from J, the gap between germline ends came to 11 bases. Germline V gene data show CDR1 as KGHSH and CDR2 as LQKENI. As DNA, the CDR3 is TGTGCCAGCTCACCACCCACTTGGGACGGCACAGATACGCAGTATTTT. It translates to CASSPPTWDGTDTQYF.

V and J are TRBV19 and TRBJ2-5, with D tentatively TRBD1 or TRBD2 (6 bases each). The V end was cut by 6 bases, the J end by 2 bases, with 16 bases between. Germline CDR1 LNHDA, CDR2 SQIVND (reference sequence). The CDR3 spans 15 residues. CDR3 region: CASRGADAGQETQYF. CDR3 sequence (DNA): TGTGCCAGTAGGGGGGCGGACGCGGGGCAAGAGACCCAGTACTTC.

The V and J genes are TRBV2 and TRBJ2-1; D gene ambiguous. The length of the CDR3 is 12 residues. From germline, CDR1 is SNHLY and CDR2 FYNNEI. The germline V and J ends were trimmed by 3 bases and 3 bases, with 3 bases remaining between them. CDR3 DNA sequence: TGTGCCAGCAGTGAGGACTACAATGAGCAGTTCTTC. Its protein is CASSEDYNEQFF.